Listed below are T cell receptor beta chains from one sample, sequenced in a study of PD-1 blockade in mismatch repair-deficient tumors. Some clones are missing from TCRdb's copy, which holds only in-frame ones; the method was immunoSEQ multiplex PCR. The sample carries around 120,000 clones, 86% recorded once. The sample in question was peripheral blood, obtained 44 weeks after starting pembrolizumab. The receptors were sampled from an adult with mismatch repair-deficient cancer. Each CDR3 is given with its conserved first and last residue. A D gene is named only where the DNA matches it firmly. Rows may omit the clone size; those that give it use once, few, many or a size class.

cdr3_length	d_call	clone_size	v_call	j_call	cdr3_aa	cdr3_nt
16	-	-	TRBV6-1	TRBJ2-2	CASSVTGPRGAGELFF	TGTGCCAGCAGTGTCACGGGCCCCCGAGGCGCCGGGGAGCTGTTTTTT
13	-	few	TRBV2	TRBJ2-7	CASSVGRGNEQYF	TGTGCCAGCAGTGTGGGCAGGGGAAACGAGCAGTACTTC
15	-	-	TRBV29-1	TRBJ1-2	CSVEVGEGRDYGYTF	TGCAGCGTTGAAGTGGGTGAGGGCCGAGACTATGGCTACACCTTC
15	TRBD2	few	TRBV7-2	TRBJ2-3	CASSPAGGKADTQYF	TGTGCCAGCAGCCCCGCGGGAGGGAAGGCAGATACGCAGTATTTT
15	-	-	TRBV6-6	TRBJ1-2	CASRVQGWAVYGYTF	TGTGCCAGCAGAGTCCAGGGATGGGCCGTCTATGGCTACACCTTC
13	TRBD1	-	TRBV10-3	TRBJ1-2	CAGRTGELSGYTF	TGTGCCGGGCGGACAGGGGAACTGAGTGGCTACACCTTC
13	TRBD1	once	TRBV4-1	TRBJ2-7	CASSQVPDRDQYF	TGCGCCAGCAGCCAAGTGCCGGACAGGGATCAGTACTTC
15	-	-	TRBV6-5	TRBJ2-1	CASSSPRGSYNEQFF	TGTGCCAGCAGTTCGCCGCGAGGCTCCTACAATGAGCAGTTCTTC
13	-	-	TRBV19	TRBJ2-7	CASSIDRVQEQYF	TGTGCCAGTAGTATAGACCGCGTCCAGGAGCAGTACTTC
17	TRBD2	-	TRBV4-2	TRBJ2-3	CASSPLAGGPGTDTQYF	TGTGCCAGCAGCCCCTTAGCGGGAGGGCCGGGCACAGATACGCAGTATTTT
15	TRBD1	-	TRBV5-6	TRBJ2-5	CASSKGQGAGETQYF	TGTGCCAGCAGCAAGGGACAGGGGGCGGGCGAGACCCAGTACTTC
16	-	-	TRBV7-9	TRBJ1-2	CASSTFQAPPNYGYTF	TGTGCCAGCAGCACCTTCCAAGCTCCGCCTAACTATGGCTACACCTTC
14	-	-	TRBV5-1	TRBJ2-3	CASYWTTSTDTQYF	TGCGCCAGCTATTGGACCACGAGCACAGATACGCAGTATTTT
12	-	-	TRBV4-2	TRBJ2-7	CASSQQGYEQYF	TGTGCCAGCAGCCAGCAGGGTTACGAGCAGTACTTC
15	-	-	TRBV13	TRBJ2-7	CASSRTGLISYEQYF	TGTGCCAGCAGCCGCACGGGACTGATCTCCTACGAGCAGTACTTC
14	-	few	TRBV6-5	TRBJ2-7	CASSYSTSYYEQYF	TGTGCCAGCAGTTACTCGACGTCGTACTACGAGCAGTACTTC
16	-	-	TRBV19	TRBJ1-5	CASSTSQGRRNQPQHF	TGTGCCAGTAGTACCTCACAGGGTCGACGGAATCAGCCCCAGCATTTT
12	-	-	TRBV7-9	TRBJ2-3	CASGQVGDTQYF	TGTGCCAGCGGCCAGGTAGGAGATACGCAGTATTTT
15	-	-	TRBV5-1	TRBJ1-4	CASSLSGKVNEKLFF	TGCGCCAGCAGCTTGTCTGGGAAGGTGAATGAAAAACTGTTTTTT
19	TRBD2	-	TRBV13	TRBJ2-7	CASSLEGGGLAGDPYEQYF	TGTGCCAGCAGCTTAGAGGGAGGGGGACTAGCGGGAGACCCCTACGAGCAGTACTTC
20	TRBD1	-	TRBV9	TRBJ2-6	CASSAPTGQKNGAGANVLTF	TGTGCCAGCAGCGCGCCCACGGGACAGAAGAATGGGGCTGGGGCCAACGTCCTGACTTTC
15	-	-	TRBV27	TRBJ2-1	CASSNGRNLFNEQFF	TGTGCCAGCAGTAATGGACGAAACCTCTTCAATGAGCAGTTCTTC
16	-	-	TRBV19	TRBJ2-1	CASTSRRGNSYNEQFF	TGTGCCAGTACCAGCAGGAGGGGCAACTCCTACAATGAGCAGTTCTTC
17	TRBD1	-	TRBV5-1	TRBJ2-6	CASSLGEGASGANVLTF	TGCGCCAGCAGCTTGGGAGAGGGGGCAAGTGGGGCCAACGTCCTGACTTTC
18	TRBD1	-	TRBV9	TRBJ2-6	CASSERTGEISGANVLTF	TGTGCCAGCAGCGAGAGGACAGGGGAAATATCTGGGGCCAACGTCCTGACTTTC
14	-	-	TRBV12-2	TRBJ2-1	CASRLAPECRAEFF	TGTGCAAGTCGCTTAGCCCCCGAGTGTCGTGCGGAGTTCTTC
15	-	-	TRBV28	TRBJ2-7	CASSLTSSSSYEQYF	TGTGCCAGCAGTTTAACTAGCAGCAGCTCCTACGAGCAGTACTTC
15	-	many	TRBV6-1	TRBJ2-7	CASSEEETGSYEQYF	TGTGCCAGCAGTGAAGAAGAGACGGGCTCCTACGAGCAGTACTTC
15	-	-	TRBV11-2	TRBJ2-5	CASSKGPSAQETQYF	TGTGCCAGCAGCAAGGGACCATCTGCGCAAGAGACCCAGTACTTC
17	TRBD2	-	TRBV2	TRBJ2-5	CASSESRSGGPRETQYF	TGTGCCAGCAGTGAAAGTCGGTCGGGAGGGCCCCGTGAGACCCAGTACTTC
12	-	-	TRBV7-9	TRBJ2-5	CASSLAGETQYF	TGTGCCAGCAGCTTAGCGGGGGAGACCCAGTACTTC
15	-	-	TRBV27	TRBJ1-5	CASSLGVYSNQPQHF	TGTGCCAGCAGTTTAGGGGTTTATAGCAATCAGCCCCAGCATTTT
16	-	-	TRBV5-1	TRBJ2-5	CASSLGDGNHQETQYF	TGCGCCAGCAGCTTGGGCGACGGTAACCATCAAGAGACCCAGTACTTC
13	-	-	TRBV6-4	TRBJ1-1	CASSRTANTEAFF	TGTGCCAGCAGCCGGACAGCGAACACTGAAGCTTTCTTT
14	-	once	TRBV28	TRBJ2-5	CASSFSTKQETQYF	TGTGCCAGCAGTTTTAGCACTAAACAAGAGACCCAGTACTTC
12	TRBD2	-	TRBV10-2	TRBJ2-7	CASRSGGYEQYF	TGCGCCAGCCGTTCGGGGGGCTACGAGCAGTACTTC
13	TRBD1	-	TRBV11-3	TRBJ2-7	CASSTGGGYEQYF	TGTGCCAGCAGTACAGGGGGCGGCTACGAGCAGTACTTC
14	TRBD2	-	TRBV19	TRBJ2-7	CASSFGLAGSEQYF	TGTGCCAGTAGTTTCGGACTAGCGGGAAGCGAGCAGTACTTC
13	-	-	TRBV7-9	TRBJ2-7	CASSSGVPYEQYF	TGTGCCAGCTCTTCGGGGGTTCCCTACGAGCAGTACTTC
15	TRBD1	-	TRBV4-1	TRBJ1-1	CASSQVPTGGTEAFF	TGCGCCAGCAGCCAAGTCCCGACAGGGGGGACTGAAGCTTTCTTT
15	-	-	TRBV30	TRBJ2-3	CACKKKGLSTDTQYF	TGTGCCTGCAAAAAAAAGGGACTTTCCACAGATACGCAGTATTTT
13	TRBD1	once	TRBV6-5	TRBJ2-1	CASSYSFGTAEFF	TGTGCCAGCAGTTACTCGTTCGGGACAGCGGAGTTCTTC
14	-	-	TRBV5-6	TRBJ2-7	CASSFSGLSYEQYF	TGTGCCAGCAGCTTCAGCGGGCTCTCCTACGAGCAGTACTTC
17	TRBD1	-	TRBV18	TRBJ2-4	CASSPLPGQGAENIQYF	TGTGCCAGCTCACCTCTTCCGGGACAGGGGGCGGAAAACATTCAGTACTTC
16	TRBD1	-	TRBV19	TRBJ1-5	CASRLLDRLENQPQHF	TGTGCCAGTAGACTACTGGACAGGTTGGAGAATCAGCCCCAGCATTTT
16	-	-	TRBV5-1	TRBJ2-3	CASSLDPSSSTDTQYF	TGCGCCAGCAGCTTGGATCCGAGCAGCAGCACAGATACGCAGTATTTT
15	-	-	TRBV28	TRBJ2-7	CASSLSPGRGYEQYF	TGTGCCAGCAGTCTAAGCCCGGGCAGGGGCTACGAGCAGTACTTC
13	-	-	TRBV5-4	TRBJ2-1	CASSLGRGNEQFF	TGTGCCAGCAGCTTGGGGAGGGGCAATGAGCAGTTCTTC
14	-	once	TRBV7-9	TRBJ2-3	CASSLAGQSDTQYF	TGTGCCAGCAGCTTAGCAGGGCAGTCTGATACGCAGTATTTT
17	-	once	TRBV28	TRBJ1-3	CASSLPPGGGKKDTIYF	TGTGCCAGCAGTTTGCCTCCGGGGGGAGGTAAGAAAGACACCATATATTTT
16	-	-	TRBV27	TRBJ2-7	CASPPWRTKVSYEQYF	TGTGCCAGCCCCCCTTGGAGGACAAAGGTATCCTACGAGCAGTACTTC
15	TRBD2	-	TRBV27	TRBJ2-2	CASTFLSGGTGELFF	TGTGCCAGCACTTTCCTATCGGGGGGCACCGGGGAGCTGTTTTTT
16	TRBD2	-	TRBV27	TRBJ2-7	CASSPMVAGWGDEQYF	TGTGCCAGCAGCCCCATGGTAGCGGGATGGGGGGACGAGCAGTACTTC
14	-	-	TRBV10-2	TRBJ1-4	CASSEGRAVEKLFF	TGCGCCAGCAGTGAAGGCAGGGCGGTTGAAAAACTGTTTTTT